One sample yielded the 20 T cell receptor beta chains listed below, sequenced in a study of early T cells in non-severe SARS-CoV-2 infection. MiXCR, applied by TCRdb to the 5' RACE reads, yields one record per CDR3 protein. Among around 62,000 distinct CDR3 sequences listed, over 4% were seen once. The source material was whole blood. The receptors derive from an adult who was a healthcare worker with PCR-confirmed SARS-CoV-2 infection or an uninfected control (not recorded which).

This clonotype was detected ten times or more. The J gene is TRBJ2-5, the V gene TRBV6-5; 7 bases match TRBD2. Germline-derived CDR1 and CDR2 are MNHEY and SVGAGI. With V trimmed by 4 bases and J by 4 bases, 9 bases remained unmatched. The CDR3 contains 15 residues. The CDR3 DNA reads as TGTGCCAGCAGTTTGGAGGGAGGGCTAGGAGAGACCCAGTACTTC. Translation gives CASSLEGGLGETQYF.

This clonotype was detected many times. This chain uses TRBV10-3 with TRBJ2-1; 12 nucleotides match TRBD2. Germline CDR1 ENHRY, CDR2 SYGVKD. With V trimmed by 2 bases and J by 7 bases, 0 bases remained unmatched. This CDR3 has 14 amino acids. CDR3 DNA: TGTGCCATCAGTGAGGGACTAGCGGGGAATGAGCAGTTCTTC. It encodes CAISEGLAGNEQFF.

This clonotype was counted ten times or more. CDR3: CASRLLTGNTEAFF. DNA for the CDR3: TGTGCCAGCAGGTTACTTACAGGGAACACTGAAGCTTTCTTT. The rearrangement links TRBV7-9 to TRBJ1-1; possible D gene TRBD1, 5 bases. Trimming pared 6 bases from V and 1 base from J, leaving 12 bases between. The CDR3 has 14 residues. In germline, CDR1 is SEHNR, CDR2 FQNEAQ (reference sequence).

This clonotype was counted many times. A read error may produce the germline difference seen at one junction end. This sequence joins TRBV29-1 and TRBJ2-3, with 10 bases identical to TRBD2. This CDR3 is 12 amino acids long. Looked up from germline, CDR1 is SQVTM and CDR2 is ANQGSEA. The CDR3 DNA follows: TGCAGCGTTGAAGAGGCAGCGGGGGGGTATCGCTGG. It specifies CSVEEAAGGYRW.

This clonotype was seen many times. In DNA, the CDR3 is TGTGCCAGCAGCCCCCGACCCGGCAATCAGCCCCAGCATTTT. This encodes CASSPRPGNQPQHF. The V gene is TRBV27, the J gene TRBJ1-5; no clear D gene. Trimming took off 6 bases at V and 2 bases at J, with 11 bases between the two ends. The germline CDR1 and CDR2 sequences are MNHEY and SMNVEV (reference sequence). The CDR3 loop spans 14 amino acids.

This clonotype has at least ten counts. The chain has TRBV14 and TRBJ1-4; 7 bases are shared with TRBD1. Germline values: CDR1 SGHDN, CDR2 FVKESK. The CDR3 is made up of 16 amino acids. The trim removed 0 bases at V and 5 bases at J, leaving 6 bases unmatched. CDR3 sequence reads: CASSQDWDRLNEKLFF. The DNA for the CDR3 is TGTGCCAGCAGCCAAGATTGGGACAGATTAAATGAAAAACTGTTTTTT. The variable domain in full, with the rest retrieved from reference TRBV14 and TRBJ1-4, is EAGVTQFPSHSVIEKGQTVTLRCDPISGHDNLYWYRRVMGKEIKFLLHFVKESKQDESGMPNNRFLAERTGGTYSTLKVQPAELEDSGVYFCASSQDWDRLNEKLFFGSGTQLSVL.

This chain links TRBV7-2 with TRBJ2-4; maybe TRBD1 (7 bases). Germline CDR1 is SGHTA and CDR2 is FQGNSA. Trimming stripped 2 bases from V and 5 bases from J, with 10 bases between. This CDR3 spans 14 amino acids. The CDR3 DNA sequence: TGTGCCAGCAGCTTATTCAGGGGGGAAAACATTCAGTACTTC. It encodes CASSLFRGENIQYF.

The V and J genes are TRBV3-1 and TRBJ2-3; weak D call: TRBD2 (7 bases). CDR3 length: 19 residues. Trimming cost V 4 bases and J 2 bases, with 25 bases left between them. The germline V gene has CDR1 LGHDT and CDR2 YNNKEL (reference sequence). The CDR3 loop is CASSLSPGGGGKLTDTQYF. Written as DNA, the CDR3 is TGTGCCAGCAGCCTTTCCCCGGGGGGCGGGGGCAAACTCACAGATACGCAGTATTTT.

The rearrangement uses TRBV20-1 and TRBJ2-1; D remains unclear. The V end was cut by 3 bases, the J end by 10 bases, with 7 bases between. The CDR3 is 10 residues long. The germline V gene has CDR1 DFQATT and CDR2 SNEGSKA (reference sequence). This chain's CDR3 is CSASGLEQFF. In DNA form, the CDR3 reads TGCAGTGCTAGTGGTCTAGAGCAGTTCTTC.

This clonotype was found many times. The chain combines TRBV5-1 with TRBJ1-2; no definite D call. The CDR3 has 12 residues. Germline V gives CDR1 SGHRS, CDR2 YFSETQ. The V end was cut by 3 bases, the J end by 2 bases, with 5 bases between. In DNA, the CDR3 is TGCGCCAGCAGCTCGCAAAACTATGGCTACACCTTC. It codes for CASSSQNYGYTF.

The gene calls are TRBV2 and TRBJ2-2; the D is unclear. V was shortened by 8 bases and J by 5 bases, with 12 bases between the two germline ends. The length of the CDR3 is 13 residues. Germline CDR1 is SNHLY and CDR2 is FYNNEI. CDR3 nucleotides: TGTGCCAGCGCGCTCTGGGGAACCGGGGAGCTGTTTTTT. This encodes CASALWGTGELFF. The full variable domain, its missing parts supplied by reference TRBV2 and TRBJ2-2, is EPEVTQTPSHQVTQMGQEVILRCVPISNHLYFYWYRQILGQKVEFLVSFYNNEISEKSEIFDDQFSVERPDGSNFTLKIRSTKLEDSAMYFCASALWGTGELFFGEGSRLTVL.

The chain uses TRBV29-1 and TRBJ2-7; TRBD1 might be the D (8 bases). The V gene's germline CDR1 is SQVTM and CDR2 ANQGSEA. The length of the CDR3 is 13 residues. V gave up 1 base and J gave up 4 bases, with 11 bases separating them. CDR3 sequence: CSVEAQGGYEQYF. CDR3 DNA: TGCAGCGTTGAAGCACAGGGGGGGTACGAGCAGTACTTC.

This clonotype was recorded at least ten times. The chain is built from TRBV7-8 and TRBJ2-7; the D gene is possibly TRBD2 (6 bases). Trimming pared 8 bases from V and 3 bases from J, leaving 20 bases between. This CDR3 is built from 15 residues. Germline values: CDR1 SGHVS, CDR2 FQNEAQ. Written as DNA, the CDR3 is TGTGCCAGCTTTTTAAGGCGCGGGGTTTTCTACGAGCAGTACTTC. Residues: CASFLRRGVFYEQYF.

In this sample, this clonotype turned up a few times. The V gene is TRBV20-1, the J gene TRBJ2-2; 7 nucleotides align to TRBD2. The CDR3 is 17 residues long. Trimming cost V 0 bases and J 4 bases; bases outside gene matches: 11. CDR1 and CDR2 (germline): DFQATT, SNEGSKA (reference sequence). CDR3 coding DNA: TGCAGTGCTAGAGATGGGGCGGGAGCGAGAGGCACCGGGGAGCTGTTTTTT. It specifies CSARDGAGARGTGELFF.

Written as DNA, the CDR3 is TGCGCCAGCAGCTTGGTGCAGGGTTACAATGAGCAGTTCTTC. Translation gives CASSLVQGYNEQFF. J is TRBJ2-1 and V is TRBV5-1, with a tentative D call TRBD1 (5 bases). Trimming pared 0 bases from V and 4 bases from J, leaving 8 bases between. CDR1 is SGHRS, CDR2 YFSETQ, per germline. The CDR3 loop spans 14 amino acids.

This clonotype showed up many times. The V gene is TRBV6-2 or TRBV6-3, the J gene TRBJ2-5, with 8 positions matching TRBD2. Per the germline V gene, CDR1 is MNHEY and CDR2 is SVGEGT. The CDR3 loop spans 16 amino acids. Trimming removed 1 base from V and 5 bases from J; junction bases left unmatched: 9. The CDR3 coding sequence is TGTGCCAGCAGTTACTTGGCGGGACTAGAGGTCGAGACCCAGTACTTC. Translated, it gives CASSYLAGLEVETQYF.

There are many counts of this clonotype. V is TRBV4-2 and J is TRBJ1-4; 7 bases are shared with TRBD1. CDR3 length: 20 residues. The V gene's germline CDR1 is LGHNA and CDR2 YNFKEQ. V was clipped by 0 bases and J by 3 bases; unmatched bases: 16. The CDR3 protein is CASSQDGYAGGRAANEKLFF. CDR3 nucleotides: TGTGCCAGCAGCCAAGACGGTTATGCAGGGGGTAGGGCTGCTAATGAAAAACTGTTTTTT.

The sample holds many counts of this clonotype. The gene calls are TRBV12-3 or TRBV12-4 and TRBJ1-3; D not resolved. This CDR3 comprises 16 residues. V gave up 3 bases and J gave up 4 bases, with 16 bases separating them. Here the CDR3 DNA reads TGTGCCAGCAGTTTTGGTGTCCCAGCCCTCGGAAACACCATATATTTT. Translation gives CASSFGVPALGNTIYF.

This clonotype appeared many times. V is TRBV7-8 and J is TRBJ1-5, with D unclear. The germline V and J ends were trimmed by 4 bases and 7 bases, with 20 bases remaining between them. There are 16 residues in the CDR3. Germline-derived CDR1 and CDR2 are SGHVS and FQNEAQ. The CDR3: CASSSEGLGIQQPQHF. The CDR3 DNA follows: TGTGCCAGCAGCTCTGAAGGATTGGGCATACAACAGCCCCAGCATTTT.

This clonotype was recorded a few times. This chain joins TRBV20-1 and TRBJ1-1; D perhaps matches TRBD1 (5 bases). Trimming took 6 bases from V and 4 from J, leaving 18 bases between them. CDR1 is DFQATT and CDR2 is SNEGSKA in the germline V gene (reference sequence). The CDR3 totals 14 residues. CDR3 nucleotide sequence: TGCAGTGCCCTCCAGGGTACGGGTAGCACTGAAGCTTTCTTT. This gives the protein CSALQGTGSTEAFF.